This T cell receptor beta chain was captured by sequencing in a study of shared clonotypes between healthy human individuals. General study findings and limits: Generation probability values for non-shared clonotypes were lower than those for clonotypes shared by all four donors. An expected dependence of interdonor clonotype sharing on sequencing depth was noted.

About this clone itself: The antigen is undetermined.

Template for every sorted-subset replicate PCR totaled 150 to 250 ng DNA, 25,000 to 35,000 T cell genomes. Only in-frame clones appear in the TCRdb table, and some are missing; sequencing was by immunoSEQ multiplex PCR. The table records about 670,000 clones, roughly 70% of them present only once. V was pared by 5 bases and J by 6 bases, with 9 bases of the junction left unmatched. From germline, CDR1 is MNHEY and CDR2 SMNVEV (reference sequence). The CDR3 has 16 residues. The sequence came from a woman between 25 and 40 years old in good health. The rearrangement links TRBV27 to TRBJ2-3, with TRBD2 matching 12 bases. Input material: memory CD4+ T cells sorted from blood. Subset given: CD45RA-negative fraction. The CDR3 DNA sequence: TGTGCCAGCAGTCCAGGACTAGCGGGGACCGGGGATACGCAGTATTTT. Translating it yields CASSPGLAGTGDTQYF.